This entry describes one T cell receptor (beta chain). Its antigen is not identified. CDR1 is KGHSH, CDR2 LQKENI, per germline. There are 17 residues in the CDR3. J lost 8 bases, V lost 1 base, and 10 bases had no gene match. This sample was taken from a study of cytomegalovirus exposure and HLA in healthy donors. 60 Vbeta and 13 Jbeta primers were used in PCR. Produced via immunoSEQ multiplex PCR; TCRdb's table is partial and in-frame only. The data contain some 110,000 clones, roughly two thirds of them singletons. Study observations and caveats: In a later analysis, at a false discovery rate of 0.05, approximately 16,000 TCR beta sequences matched HLA alleles.

This chain uses TRBV18 with TRBJ1-4; 10 bases are a match to TRBD1. Material: PBMCs. The source is a woman in her thirties in good health and CMV-seronegative. In DNA, the CDR3 is TGTGCCAGCTCACCACTGACGACAGGGGGCGCTTGGGAAAAACTGTTTTTT. Its translation is CASSPLTTGGAWEKLFF.